Sequencing of this TCR beta chain was carried out in a study of vaccination effects on CD4 cells after COVID-19. With respect to this clone: Its antigen remains unknown.

Assay used: immunoSEQ multiplex PCR; TCRdb lists only in-frame clones, some missing. The sample records 30,000 to 45,000 clones, more than 60% being singletons. The V gene lost 3 bases and the J gene lost 5 bases, with 10 bases spanning the gap. The germline V gene encodes CDR1 SGHNT and CDR2 YENEEA. The CDR3 contains 13 residues. Pools of viral peptides were used by the ViraFEST assay to expand antigen-specific CD4+ T cells ahead of sequencing. Having been cultured for less than 12 days, the cells underwent CD4+ T cell isolation. In the vaccine recipients, nucleocapsid antibodies were negative and there was no prior SARS-CoV-2 infection.

This TCR was sampled from a human donor who received a COVID-19 vaccine. The gene calls are TRBV11-3 and TRBJ1-1; D perhaps matches TRBD1 (5 bases). The sequencing here drew on CD4+ T cells from PBMCs cultured with SARS-CoV-2 spike peptides, taken before COVID-19 vaccination. CDR3 DNA: TGTGCCAGCAGCTTGGGACGTCGTACTGAAGCTTTCTTT. Translated: CASSLGRRTEAFF.